This TCR beta chain was retrieved from a study of T cells after yellow fever vaccination. Study-wide context: SMART-Seq v4 Ultra Low Input handled preparation of low-cell-number fractions. Regarding the study as a whole: Most primary-vaccination clones recurred post-booster (more than 95% CD4, over 70% CD8). Across the CD4 and CD8 compartments, a small share of clonotypes was present in both.

Concerning this clonotype itself: As yet, its antigen is unknown. The junction and the germline gene differ at one end; a read error may be behind it.

Per the germline V gene, CDR1 is LGHNA and CDR2 is YSLEER. This CDR3 is 14 amino acids long. MiXCR, applied by TCRdb to the 5' RACE reads, yields one record per CDR3 protein. The sample shows some 350,000 distinct CDR3 sequences, roughly 4.3% of them seen only once. The sequence was obtained from a man aged 18 to 30 who received the YFV17D yellow fever vaccine. Sequencing used PBMCs, obtained 5 days after the yellow fever booster vaccination. The chain uses TRBV4-3 and TRBJ2-1; weak D call: TRBD2 (5 bases). The CDR3 region is CASGQERTGNEQFF. DNA of the CDR3: TGCGCCAGCGGCCAAGAGCGGACGGGCAATGAGCAGTTCTTC.